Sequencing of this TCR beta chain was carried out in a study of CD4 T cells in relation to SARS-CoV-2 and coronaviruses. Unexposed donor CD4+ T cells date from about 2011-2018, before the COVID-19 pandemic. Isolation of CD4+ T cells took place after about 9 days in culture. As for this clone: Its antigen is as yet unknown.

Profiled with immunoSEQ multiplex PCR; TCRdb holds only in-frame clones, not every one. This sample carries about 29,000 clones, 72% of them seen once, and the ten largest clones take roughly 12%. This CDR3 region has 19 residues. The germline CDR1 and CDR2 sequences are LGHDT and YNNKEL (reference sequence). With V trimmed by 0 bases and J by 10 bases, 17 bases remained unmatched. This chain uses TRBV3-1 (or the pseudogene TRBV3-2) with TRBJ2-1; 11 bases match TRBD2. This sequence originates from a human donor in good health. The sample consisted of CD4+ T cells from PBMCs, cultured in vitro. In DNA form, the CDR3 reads TGTGCCAGCAGCCAAGAGTATCCGAGACTAGCGGGAATCGATGGCGAGCAGTTCTTC. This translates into CASSQEYPRLAGIDGEQFF.